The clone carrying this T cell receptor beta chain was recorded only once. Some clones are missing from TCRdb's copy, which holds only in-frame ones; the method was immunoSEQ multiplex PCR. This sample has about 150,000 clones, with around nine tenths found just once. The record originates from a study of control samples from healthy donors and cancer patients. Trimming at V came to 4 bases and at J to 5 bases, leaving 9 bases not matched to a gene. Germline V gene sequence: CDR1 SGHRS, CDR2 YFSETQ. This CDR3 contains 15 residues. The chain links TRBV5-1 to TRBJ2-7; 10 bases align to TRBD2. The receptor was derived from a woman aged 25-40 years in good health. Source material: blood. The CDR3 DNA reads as TGCGCCAGCAGCACGGGCGGGACTAGCGTCGACGAGCAGTACTTC. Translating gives CASSTGGTSVDEQYF.